A single sample gave rise to the 23 T cell receptor beta chains below, sequenced in a study of T cell changes during pregnancy in multiple sclerosis. Some clones are missing from TCRdb's copy, which holds only in-frame ones; the method was immunoSEQ multiplex PCR. The top ten clones hold around 2.6% of a sample with about 77,000 clones, roughly 91% of them seen once. The sequenced sample was peripheral blood, obtained after pregnancy. All receptors derive from a female donor in good health, enrolled as a control in a pregnancy study.

CDR3 in amino acids: CASSPRLAENYNEQFF. The CDR3 coding sequence is TGTGCCAGCTCACCCCGACTAGCGGAAAACTACAATGAGCAGTTCTTC. The gene calls are TRBV18 and TRBJ2-1; TRBD2 matches 9 bases. The germline V gene encodes CDR1 KGHSH and CDR2 LQKENI. The CDR3 has 16 residues. V trimming: 3 bases; J trimming: 3 bases; junction bases outside the gene matches: 6.

V gene TRBV4-2 combines with J gene TRBJ2-1; 15 nucleotides line up with TRBD2. There are 19 residues in the CDR3. CDR1 and CDR2 (germline): LGHNA, YNFKEQ. V shed 0 bases, J shed 5 bases, and the junction held 8 bases outside the gene matches. In nucleotides, the CDR3 is TGTGCCAGCAGCCAAGACCCGGGGACTAGCGGGAGGATAGACAATGAGCAGTTCTTC. Residues: CASSQDPGTSGRIDNEQFF.

This chain links TRBV16 with TRBJ1-2; no clear D. This CDR3 region has 14 residues. V was shortened by 0 bases and J by 4 bases, with 9 bases between the two germline ends. Germline lookup yields CDR1 KGHSY and CDR2 FQNENV. CDR3 in amino acids: CASSQSRESYGYTF. In DNA form, the CDR3 reads TGTGCCAGCAGCCAATCGCGGGAGTCCTATGGCTACACCTTC.

The chain links TRBV2 to TRBJ2-1; 10 positions agree with TRBD2. J was trimmed by 7 bases and V by 6 bases; bases with no gene match: 9. This CDR3 contains 15 residues. Germline CDR1 SNHLY, CDR2 FYNNEI. The CDR3 sequence: CASRLSPGLANEQFF. The CDR3 DNA reads as TGTGCCAGCAGATTGAGTCCGGGACTAGCGAATGAGCAGTTCTTC.

The chain is built from TRBV11-3 and TRBJ2-3; no reliable D call. Trimming left V 5 bases short and J 3 bases short, with 3 bases between. The CDR3 consists of 11 residues. Germline CDR1 SGHNT, CDR2 YENEEA. CDR3 sequence: CASSQTDTQYF. Here the CDR3 DNA reads TGTGCCAGCAGCCAAACAGATACGCAGTATTTT.

The V gene is TRBV6-4, the J gene TRBJ2-1, with TRBD2 matching over 13 bases. CDR3 length: 15 amino acids. From germline, CDR1 is MRHNA and CDR2 SNTAGT. Germline trimming cut 6 bases from V and 4 bases from J; bases unmatched to any gene: 3. CDR3 nucleotides: TGTGCCAGCAGCCTACTAGCGGGAGGGTACAATGAGCAGTTCTTC. Protein: CASSLLAGGYNEQFF.

The rearrangement uses TRBV11-3 and TRBJ2-3; maybe TRBD1 (6 bases). The CDR3 is 15 amino acids. Trimming removed 1 base at V and 6 bases at J, with 14 bases between. Per germline, CDR1 SGHNT and CDR2 YENEEA. Written as DNA, the CDR3 is TGTGCCAGCAGCTTAGGACAGGCACTGGGGGATACGCAGTATTTT. It is translated as CASSLGQALGDTQYF.

The chain carries TRBV7-8 and TRBJ1-1; TRBD1 is a possible D gene (5 bases). V lost 0 bases, J lost 11 bases, and 19 bases lay in between. The CDR3 extends over 15 amino acids. Per germline, CDR1 SGHVS and CDR2 FQNEAQ. The CDR3 sequence: CASSLALKQGVGAFF. The CDR3 DNA reads as TGTGCCAGCAGCTTAGCGCTAAAGCAGGGTGTAGGTGCTTTCTTT.

The chain carries TRBV7-9 and TRBJ2-7; 7 bases fit TRBD1. Germline CDR1 reads SEHNR; CDR2 reads FQNEAQ (reference sequence). The CDR3 contains 16 residues. Germline trimming cut 4 bases from V and 4 bases from J; bases unmatched to any gene: 13. The CDR3, as DNA: TGTGCCAGCAGCTATCTACTTCCGGGACAGAGTTACGAGCAGTACTTC. As protein: CASSYLLPGQSYEQYF. The entire variable domain, with the rest obtained from reference TRBV7-9 and TRBJ2-7, is as follows: DTGVSQNPRHKITKRGQNVTFRCDPISEHNRLYWYRQTLGQGPEFLTYFQNEAQLEKSRLLSDRFSAERPKGSFSTLEIQRTEQGDSAMYLCASSYLLPGQSYEQYFGPGTRLTVT.

V gene TRBV7-2 combines with J gene TRBJ2-1; D is undetermined. The CDR3 runs to 13 residues. Trimming shortened V by 5 bases and J by 8 bases, and 13 bases separated the two germline ends. CDR1 is SGHTA, CDR2 FQGNSA, per germline. Here the CDR3 DNA reads TGTGCCAGCAGCACTCTCCTAGTGGATGAGCAGTTCTTC. It encodes CASSTLLVDEQFF. Full variable domain (missing parts from reference TRBV7-2 and TRBJ2-1): GAGVSQSPSNKVTEKGKDVELRCDPISGHTALYWYRQSLGQGLEFLIYFQGNSAPDKSGLPSDRFSAERTGGSVSTLTIQRTQQEDSAVYLCASSTLLVDEQFFGPGTRLTVL.

The chain employs TRBV7-3 and TRBJ2-5; 12 bases are shared with TRBD2. With 5 bases clipped from V and 2 bases from J, the junction kept 3 bases outside the gene matches. The CDR3 has 15 residues. Germline V gives CDR1 SGHTA, CDR2 FQGTGA. The CDR3 sequence: CASSHGLAGQETQYF. CDR3 nucleotides: TGTGCCAGCAGCCACGGACTAGCGGGACAAGAGACCCAGTACTTC.

This clone is medium-sized (0.01 to 0.1%) within its sample. This rearrangement joins TRBV4-2 to TRBJ2-3; 8 bases map to TRBD2. The CDR3 consists of 16 residues. Germline lookup yields CDR1 LGHNA and CDR2 YNFKEQ. J was trimmed by 6 bases and V by 1 base; bases with no gene match: 9. As DNA, the CDR3 is TGTGCCAGCAGCCAAGCTTCAGCGGGAGTCCCGGATACGCAGTATTTT. This sequence encodes CASSQASAGVPDTQYF.

The rearrangement joins TRBV7-9 to TRBJ2-5; D is unclear. The CDR3 extends over 16 amino acids. Germline V gene lookup returns CDR1 SEHNR and CDR2 FQNEAQ (reference sequence). Trimming shortened V by 1 base and J by 2 bases, and 14 bases separated the two germline ends. The CDR3, as DNA: TGTGCCAGCAGCTTAGGGTTAGGTCGGGTACAAGAGACCCAGTACTTC. This gives the protein CASSLGLGRVQETQYF.

The rearrangement uses TRBV19 and TRBJ1-5, with TRBD1 matching 9 bases. CDR3 length: 15 amino acids. J was trimmed by 5 bases and V by 4 bases; bases with no gene match: 6. Germline CDR1 and CDR2: LNHDA and SQIVND (reference sequence). The CDR3 bases are TGTGCCAGTAGTAGGGGGACAGGGTGGCATCAGCCCCAGCATTTT. It yields the protein CASSRGTGWHQPQHF.

The chain couples TRBV13 to TRBJ2-5; the match to TRBD1 covers 7 bases. Losses at the gene ends were 5 bases for V and 4 bases for J; bases not matched to a gene: 7. Germline V gives CDR1 PRHDT, CDR2 FYEKMQ (reference sequence). The CDR3 runs to 14 residues. In DNA form, the CDR3 reads TGTGCCAGCAGCCCCCAAGACAGGGTAGAGACCCAGTACTTC. The encoded protein is CASSPQDRVETQYF.

The chain has TRBV7-2 and TRBJ2-2; 10 nucleotides align to TRBD1. Germline CDR1 reads SGHTA; CDR2 reads FQGNSA. The CDR3 length is 15 residues. J lost 8 bases, V lost 4 bases, and 7 bases had no gene match. CDR3 nucleotides: TGTGCCAGCAGCTGGGGGACAGGGGCAGGTGGGGAGCTGTTTTTT. Its protein product is CASSWGTGAGGELFF.

The rearrangement joins TRBV5-4 to TRBJ1-3, with 8 bases fitting TRBD1. The J segment lost 4 bases and the V segment lost 3 bases, leaving 9 bases of the junction unmatched. From germline, CDR1 is SGHNT and CDR2 YYREEE (reference sequence). The CDR3 extends over 16 amino acids. CDR3 bases: TGTGCCAGCAGCTCGCCGGGACAGGCGGCCGGAAACACCATATATTTT. Amino acids: CASSSPGQAAGNTIYF.

V gene TRBV7-6 combines with J gene TRBJ2-7; tentatively, D is TRBD2 (5 bases). Germline V lookup: CDR1 SGHVS, CDR2 FNYEAQ. This CDR3 spans 14 amino acids. Trimming removed 1 base at V and 3 bases at J, with 10 bases between. As DNA, the CDR3 is TGTGCCAGCAGCTTAGGCCTCGGGATCTACGAGCAGTACTTC. Translation: CASSLGLGIYEQYF.

The gene calls are TRBV11-2 and TRBJ1-2; TRBD1 aligns across 8 bases. This CDR3 has 16 amino acids. V lost 0 bases to trimming and J lost 2 bases; unmatched junction nucleotides: 5. From germline, CDR1 is SGHAT and CDR2 FQNNGV. The CDR3: CASSLDRTGPNYGYTF. CDR3 sequence (DNA): TGTGCCAGCAGCTTAGACCGGACAGGGCCGAACTATGGCTACACCTTC.

The V call is TRBV5-1, the J call TRBJ2-1; 8 positions agree with TRBD2. V lost 5 bases and J lost 7; bases outside the gene matches: 5. Germline V gene sequence: CDR1 SGHRS, CDR2 YFSETQ. This CDR3 has 13 amino acids. The CDR3 loop is CASSSGKGNEQFF. For the CDR3, the DNA is TGCGCCAGCAGTAGCGGGAAGGGAAATGAGCAGTTCTTC.

The J gene is TRBJ1-1, the V gene TRBV18; TRBD1 agrees at 7 bases. V lost 6 bases and J lost 0; bases outside the gene matches: 10. The germline V gene encodes CDR1 KGHSH and CDR2 LQKENI. The CDR3 sequence is 16 residues long. Written as DNA, the CDR3 is TGTGCCAGCTCTCGACGACAGGGAGCCATGAACACTGAAGCTTTCTTT. Protein sequence: CASSRRQGAMNTEAFF. The variable domain in full, completed from reference TRBV18 and TRBJ1-1, reads NAGVMQNPRHLVRRRGQEARLRCSPMKGHSHVYWYRQLPEEGLKFMVYLQKENIIDESGMPKERFSAEFPKEGPSILRIQQVVRGDSAAYFCASSRRQGAMNTEAFFGQGTRLTVV.

The chain has TRBV11-2 and TRBJ2-1; the match to TRBD2 covers 7 bases. CDR1 and CDR2 from the germline V gene are SGHAT and FQNNGV. Unmatched junction bases numbered 10, after V lost 5 bases and J lost 6 bases. The CDR3 is made up of 15 amino acids. The CDR3 DNA is TGTGCCAGCAGCCCGGGAGGCGGGAGTCGCAATGAGCAGTTCTTC. It specifies CASSPGGGSRNEQFF. Full variable domain (remainder filled in from reference TRBV11-2 and TRBJ2-1): EAGVAQSPRYKIIEKRQSVAFWCNPISGHATLYWYQQILGQGPKLLIQFQNNGVVDDSQLPKDRFSAERLKGVDSTLKIQPAKLEDSAVYLCASSPGGGSRNEQFFGPGTRLTVL.

This clone was seen just once. The chain combines TRBV10-3 with TRBJ2-5; 10 positions match TRBD2. In germline, CDR1 is ENHRY, CDR2 SYGVKD. The V and J ends lost 4 bases and 0 bases, in that order; junction bases with no gene match: 5. CDR3 length: 16 amino acids. The CDR3 region is CAISGVLAGDQETQYF. CDR3 coding DNA: TGTGCCATCAGTGGGGTCCTAGCGGGGGACCAAGAGACCCAGTACTTC.